Given below is one T cell receptor beta chain in context. The antigen remains undetermined. The length of the CDR3 is 15 residues. With 4 bases removed from V and 5 bases from J, the gap between germline ends came to 14 bases. The germline V gene encodes CDR1 MNHNS and CDR2 SASEGT. The data derive from a study of a mutant IDH1 vaccine in newly diagnosed glioma. Across the study: Patients under treatment included about 62% males and approximately 38% females and had a mean age of approximately 44 years.

Time point here: week 11, during vaccination. All doses held 300 ug of mutant IDH1 20-mer peptide, with topical imiquimod. Measured with immunoSEQ multiplex PCR; TCRdb has only the in-frame clones, and not every one. The sample yields fewer than 70,000 clones, less than 85% seen once. The chain combines TRBV6-1 with TRBJ2-2; D remains unclear. This sequence originates from a man younger than 40 with glioma. Sequenced here: PBMCs, sampled from a glioma patient whose treatment included an IDH1 peptide vaccine. CDR3 sequence (DNA): TGTGCCAGCAGTGGGGTAGATCTGGGAACCGGGGAGCTGTTTTTT. Translation gives CASSGVDLGTGELFF.